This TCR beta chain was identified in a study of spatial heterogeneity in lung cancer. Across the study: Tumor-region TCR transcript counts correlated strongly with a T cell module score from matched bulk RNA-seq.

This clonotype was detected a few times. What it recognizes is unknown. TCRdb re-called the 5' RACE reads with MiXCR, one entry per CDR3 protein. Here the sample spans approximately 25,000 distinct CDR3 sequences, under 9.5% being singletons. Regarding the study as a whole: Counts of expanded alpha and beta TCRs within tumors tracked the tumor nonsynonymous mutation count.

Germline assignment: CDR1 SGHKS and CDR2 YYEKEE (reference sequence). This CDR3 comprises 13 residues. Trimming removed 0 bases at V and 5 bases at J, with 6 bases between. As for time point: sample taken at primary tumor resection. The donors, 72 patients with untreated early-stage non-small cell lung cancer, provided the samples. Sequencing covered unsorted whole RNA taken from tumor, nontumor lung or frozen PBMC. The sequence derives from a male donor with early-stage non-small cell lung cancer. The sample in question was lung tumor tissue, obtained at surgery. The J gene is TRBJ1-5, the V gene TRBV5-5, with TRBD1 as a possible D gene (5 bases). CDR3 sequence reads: CASSLEQDQPQHF. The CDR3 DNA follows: TGTGCCAGCAGCTTGGAACAGGATCAGCCCCAGCATTTT.